A selection of T cell receptor beta chains follows, all from one sample in a study of blood T cells in healthy people across ages. TCRdb reprocessed the 5' RACE reads with MiXCR, giving one entry per CDR3 protein. The profile shows about 830,000 distinct CDR3 sequences, 55% to 65% of them singletons. Sequencing input: blood. The source of these receptors is a man aged 30-40 years in good health. Both conserved end residues are trimmed from each CDR3. Fields, in order: V gene, J gene, CDR3 protein.

TRBV4-3,TRBJ2-1,ASSQVDRGPYNEQF
TRBV5-1,TRBJ2-5,ASSPGRAGKETQY
TRBV29-1,TRBJ1-6,SVFGQGGLLH
TRBV6-6,TRBJ2-4,ASSRDVGIQY
TRBV10-3,TRBJ2-5,AITPGQGETQY
TRBV27,TRBJ2-6,ASGYSEANVLT
TRBV7-2,TRBJ2-1,ASSLPGLAYNEQF
TRBV3-1,-,ASGTETQY
TRBV20-1,TRBJ2-7,SAREPSRGYEQY
TRBV6-5,TRBJ2-7,ASRSPGGNYEQY
TRBV29-1,TRBJ2-7,SVVQDAYEQY
TRBV4-2,TRBJ1-4,ASSQRGQGAANEKLF
TRBV20-1,TRBJ2-7,SARGDRAVQY
TRBV30,TRBJ2-1,AWSVRYNEQF
TRBV5-1,TRBJ2-7,ASSSGPGGSYEQY
TRBV20-1,TRBJ2-3,RVLRTGRTDTQY
TRBV4-3,TRBJ1-6,ASSQHLGGRDSPLH
TRBV7-3,TRBJ1-6,ASSVGQSSSPLH
TRBV6-2/TRBV6-3,TRBJ1-5,ASSRTGGGQPQH
TRBV10-3,TRBJ1-4,AISDGQVNEKLF
TRBV28,-,ASSLWGTGLGTQY
TRBV3-1,TRBJ1-1,ASSQGGQRAF
TRBV29-1,TRBJ2-3,SVSSASLTDTQY
TRBV3-1,TRBJ2-3,ASSQDPARSTDTQY
TRBV25-1,TRBJ1-5,ASSQFNQPQH
TRBV6-1,TRBJ1-4,ASSPLGLVATNKKLF
TRBV9,TRBJ2-1,ASSVEGRDYNEQF
TRBV9,TRBJ2-6,ASSSGTSGANVLT
TRBV4-2,TRBJ2-7,ASSQDPASGGVRLSYEQY
TRBV6-5,TRBJ2-7,ASSYKENDEQY
TRBV6-2/TRBV6-3,TRBJ1-2,ASSLRDSLLYGYT
TRBV9,TRBJ2-1,ASSPLTGWTYNEQF
TRBV7-9,TRBJ2-1,ASSPPGLAGANEQF
TRBV27,-,ASSVTTGTPQETQF
TRBV7-2,TRBJ1-5,ASSLQGWGSGNQPQH
TRBV28,TRBJ2-7,ASSLGTLASYEQY
TRBV20-1,TRBJ1-1,SASPGPQRLKEAF
TRBV7-2,TRBJ2-2,ASSLGSHLASGEPF
TRBV4-3,TRBJ2-1,ASSQDRVDGSYNEQF
TRBV28,TRBJ1-1,ASSFQARGTEAF